The 32 T cell receptor beta chains below all came from one sample that was sequenced in a study of T cells in Graves' hyperthyroidism and ophthalmopathy. TCR beta CDR3 regions were amplified from RNA transcripts. The HTBI primer set drove a first-round RT-PCR of the TCR CDR3. TCRdb reanalysed the multiplex PCR reads using MiXCR and keeps one entry per CDR3 protein. The data contain approximately 400,000 distinct CDR3 sequences, more than 15% of them singletons. The sample was blood. The source is a woman under 30 with Graves' hyperthyroidism.

The sample holds many counts of this clonotype. The chain is built from TRBV10-1 and TRBJ2-1; perhaps TRBD2 as D (6 bases). The CDR3 covers 17 residues. CDR1 is WNHNN, CDR2 SYGVQD, per germline (reference sequence). V was trimmed by 0 bases and J by 0 bases, leaving 12 bases between them. The CDR3 DNA follows: TGCGCCAGCAGTGAGTCTCTCGCGGGAAGCTCCTACAATGAGCAGTTCTTC. Translated: CASSESLAGSSYNEQFF.

The chain employs TRBV3-1 and TRBJ2-1; D may be TRBD1 (5 bases). The germline CDR1 and CDR2 sequences are LGHDT and YNNKEL (reference sequence). Trimming shortened V by 4 bases and J by 3 bases, and 16 bases separated the two germline ends. The CDR3 runs 16 residues. The CDR3: CASSPRGLQVYNEQFF. The CDR3, as DNA: TGTGCCAGCAGCCCAAGGGGCCTACAGGTCTACAATGAGCAGTTCTTC.

At least ten counts were recorded for this clonotype. CDR3 in DNA: TGTGCCAGCAGTCCGGGGCGGGGGGGCCTGAGTGAGCAGTACTTC. As protein: CASSPGRGGLSEQYF. This chain joins TRBV6-1 and TRBJ2-7; TRBD2 agrees at 9 bases. The germline CDR1 and CDR2 sequences are MNHNS and SASEGT. The junction had 12 bases not matched to a gene; V was cut back by 5 bases and J by 7 bases. This CDR3 is 15 amino acids long.

The V call is TRBV10-3, the J call TRBJ2-7; TRBD2 aligns across 14 bases. Germline V gene lookup returns CDR1 ENHRY and CDR2 SYGVKD. The CDR3 sequence is 17 residues long. V was pared by 2 bases and J by 4 bases, with 7 bases of the junction left unmatched. CDR3 sequence reads: CAISEPGLAGGKYEQYF. DNA for the CDR3: TGTGCCATCAGTGAGCCCGGACTAGCGGGGGGAAAGTACGAGCAGTACTTC.

This clonotype has ten or more counts. V usage is TRBV6-5 and J usage is TRBJ2-1; unclear D gene. The CDR3 has 15 amino acids. The germline V gene has CDR1 MNHEY and CDR2 SVGAGI. V lost 0 bases and J lost 3, with 9 bases in between. CDR3 amino acids: CASSYSPPSYNEQFF. CDR3 nucleotide sequence: TGTGCCAGCAGTTACTCCCCCCCGAGCTACAATGAGCAGTTCTTC.

This clonotype turned up a few times. This may stem from a read error, because a much larger clone lies one nucleotide away. The CDR3 protein is CAGSFPPRTGVHEQYF. The CDR3, as DNA: TGTGCCGGCAGTTTCCCCCCCCGCACGGGAGTCCACGAGCAGTACTTC. The chain carries TRBV28 and TRBJ2-7, with a tentative D call TRBD2 (6 bases). This CDR3 is 16 amino acids long. The germline V gene encodes CDR1 MDHEN and CDR2 SYDVKM.

The V and J genes are TRBV24-1 and TRBJ2-1, with D uncertain. The CDR3 contains 14 residues. The germline V gene has CDR1 KGHDR and CDR2 SFDVKD. V was trimmed by 6 bases and J by 0 bases, leaving 8 bases between them. The CDR3 loop reads CATSRTLSYNEQFF. The CDR3 bases are TGTGCCACCAGTAGGACGCTCTCCTACAATGAGCAGTTCTTC.

The chain recombines TRBV12-3 or TRBV12-4 with TRBJ1-5; D remains unclear. Trimming removed 1 base at V and 5 bases at J, with 6 bases between. The CDR3 sequence is 13 residues long. The CDR3 spells CASSLGAYQPQHF. The CDR3 coding sequence is TGTGCCAGCAGTTTAGGCGCCTATCAGCCCCAGCATTTT.

This chain links TRBV4-1 with TRBJ1-5, with D tentatively TRBD1 (6 bases). CDR3 size: 15 residues. In germline, CDR1 is MGHRA, CDR2 YSYEKL. Trimming shortened V by 1 base and J by 1 base, and 8 bases separated the two germline ends. The CDR3: CASSQGGQSNQPQHF. CDR3 bases: TGCGCCAGCAGCCAAGGGGGGCAAAGCAATCAGCCCCAGCATTTT.

This clonotype was picked up many times. The chain combines TRBV11-2 with TRBJ2-7, with D tentatively TRBD1 (6 bases). This CDR3 contains 15 residues. V was shortened by 7 bases and J by 2 bases, with 18 bases between the two germline ends. Germline assignment: CDR1 SGHAT and CDR2 FQNNGV. The DNA of the CDR3 is TGTGCCAGCAACATAGACAGGACCACCGCCTACGAGCAGTACTTC. Translating it yields CASNIDRTTAYEQYF.

This clonotype was seen many times. J is TRBJ1-6 and V is TRBV20-1, with D hard to call. The CDR3 totals 15 residues. Germline values: CDR1 DFQATT, CDR2 SNEGSKA (reference sequence). Trimming shortened V by 1 base and J by 5 bases, and 12 bases separated the two germline ends. CDR3: CSARVDGRNNSPLHF. The DNA for the CDR3 is TGCAGTGCTAGAGTAGATGGCAGAAATAATTCACCCCTCCACTTT.

This clonotype was counted at least ten times. The chain is built from TRBV29-1 and TRBJ2-3, with D unresolved. The V end lost 2 bases, the J end lost 1 base, and 4 bases lay between the germline ends. CDR1 and CDR2 (germline): SQVTM, ANQGSEA. This CDR3 contains 12 residues. CDR3 sequence: CSVEKGTDTQYF. In nucleotides, the CDR3 is TGCAGCGTTGAAAAGGGCACAGATACGCAGTATTTT.

By share, this clonotype counts as large. The chain links TRBV5-6 to TRBJ2-3, with TRBD2 matching 11 bases. Germline lookup yields CDR1 SGHDT and CDR2 YYEEEE. The CDR3 is 18 residues long. With 0 bases clipped from V and 1 base from J, the junction kept 7 bases outside the gene matches. CDR3 amino acids: CASSLGISGRGGTDTQYF. The DNA for the CDR3 is TGTGCCAGCAGCTTGGGAATTAGCGGGAGGGGCGGCACAGATACGCAGTATTTT.

The chain uses TRBV4-1 and TRBJ1-1; the D gene is possibly TRBD1 (5 bases). This CDR3 contains 15 residues. Germline V gene sequence: CDR1 MGHRA, CDR2 YSYEKL. V lost 1 base, J lost 5 bases, and 14 bases lay in between. The CDR3 loop is CASSQAAGGKTEAFF. CDR3 DNA: TGCGCCAGCAGCCAAGCTGCTGGGGGGAAAACTGAAGCTTTCTTT.

This clonotype was seen repeatedly, ten times or more. This chain joins TRBV28 and TRBJ2-6; D unclear. The CDR3 consists of 15 residues. Trimming took 6 bases from V and 0 from J, leaving 9 bases between them. Germline CDR1 and CDR2: MDHEN and SYDVKM. The CDR3 DNA follows: TGTGCCAGCAGGGCAGGAAGCTCTGGGGCCAACGTCCTGACTTTC. The encoded protein is CASRAGSSGANVLTF.

This clonotype was detected many times. The CDR3 loop is CASSLERRLTEAFF. The CDR3 region has the DNA TGTGCCAGCAGCTTAGAACGGAGGTTGACTGAAGCTTTCTTT. The rearrangement links TRBV7-8 to TRBJ1-1; no reliable D call. CDR3 size: 14 residues. V lost 1 base to trimming and J lost 5 bases, with 11 bases between them. The V gene's germline CDR1 is SGHVS and CDR2 FQNEAQ.

For this clonotype: It may be a read error: a sequence one base away is much more abundant. The chain carries TRBV11-2 and TRBJ2-7, with D unclear. The germline V gene encodes CDR1 SGHAT and CDR2 FQNNGV. The CDR3 spans 12 residues. CDR3 in DNA: TGTGCCAGCAGGCGAGGTACCTACGAGCGGTACTTC. It yields the protein CASRRGTYERYF. The whole variable domain, remainder taken from reference TRBV11-2 and TRBJ2-7, is EAGVAQSPRYKIIEKRQSVAFWCNPISGHATLYWYQQILGQGPKLLIQFQNNGVVDDSQLPKDRFSAERLKGVDSTLKIQPAKLEDSAVYLCASRRGTYERYFGPGTRLTVT.

This clonotype occurred a few times. For the CDR3, the DNA is TGTGCCAGCAGTTACAAGGACGTAATGCATGGCTACACCTTC. This translates into CASSYKDVMHGYTF. The rearrangement links TRBV6-5 to TRBJ1-2; no clear D gene. This CDR3 is built from 14 residues. CDR1 is MNHEY, CDR2 SVGAGI, per germline. V lost 2 bases and J lost 6, with 13 bases in between.

Ten or more counts support this clonotype. This chain joins TRBV5-1 and TRBJ1-1; D remains ambiguous. CDR1 is SGHRS, CDR2 YFSETQ, per germline. Trimming removed 3 bases from V and 3 bases from J, with 12 bases in between. The length of the CDR3 is 14 residues. The CDR3 DNA is TGCGCCAGCAGCTGGACTGGTGGGGACACTGAAGCTTTCTTT. Translating it yields CASSWTGGDTEAFF.

The chain has TRBV9 and TRBJ2-5; TRBD2 might be the D (5 bases). CDR3 length: 15 residues. Germline CDR1 and CDR2: SGDLS and YYNGEE. V was clipped by 3 bases and J by 3 bases, with 15 bases between them. The CDR3 DNA follows: TGTGCCAGCAGCGGTGGACTCCTCGCGGAAGAGACCCAGTACTTC. Its protein product is CASSGGLLAEETQYF.

This clonotype was counted many times. The chain couples TRBV20-1 to TRBJ1-5; D is undetermined. The germline V and J ends were trimmed by 4 bases and 3 bases, with 7 bases remaining between them. Germline lookup yields CDR1 DFQATT and CDR2 SNEGSKA (reference sequence). This CDR3 region has 12 residues. CDR3 protein: CSATGLNQPQHF. The CDR3 DNA reads TGCAGTGCTACAGGTCTCAATCAGCCCCAGCATTTT.

This clonotype was found many times. V is TRBV6-1 and J is TRBJ1-1; D call uncertain. V lost 5 bases and J lost 2, with 15 bases in between. The germline V gene encodes CDR1 MNHNS and CDR2 SASEGT. The CDR3 is 15 amino acids. CDR3 sequence: CASSYMAEHNTEAFF. For the CDR3, the DNA is TGTGCCAGCAGTTACATGGCGGAGCACAACACTGAAGCTTTCTTT.

V usage is TRBV28 and J usage is TRBJ2-6; 8 bases are shared with TRBD2. Germline V gene data show CDR1 as MDHEN and CDR2 as SYDVKM. J was trimmed by 1 base and V by 2 bases; bases with no gene match: 10. CDR3 length: 19 residues. The CDR3 bases are TGTGCCAGCAGTTTAATAAGCGGGAGCTCGAATTCTGGGGCCAACGTCCTGACTTTC. Protein sequence: CASSLISGSSNSGANVLTF.

This clonotype was detected ten times or more. This chain links TRBV12-3 or TRBV12-4 with TRBJ2-2; 7 bases agree with TRBD1. The CDR3 length is 15 residues. The V gene end was trimmed by 3 bases and the J gene end by 0 bases; junction bases not matched to a gene: 1. CDR3 sequence (DNA): TGTGCCAGCAGTTTGACAGGGACGAACACCGGGGAGCTGTTTTTT. Translating it yields CASSLTGTNTGELFF.

This rearrangement joins TRBV18 to TRBJ2-3, with D possibly TRBD2 on 7 matching bases. The CDR3 extends over 16 amino acids. CDR1 and CDR2 from the germline V gene are KGHSH and LQKENI. V was trimmed by 3 bases and J by 5 bases, leaving 18 bases between them. The CDR3 spells CASSPAGAGVQDTQYF. For the CDR3, the DNA is TGTGCCAGCTCACCGGCAGGGGCGGGAGTACAAGATACGCAGTATTTT.

V is TRBV6-1 and J is TRBJ2-1, with TRBD2 identical over 8 bases. Looked up from germline, CDR1 is MNHNS and CDR2 is SASEGT. This CDR3 comprises 13 residues. V lost 6 bases, J lost 6 bases, and 4 bases stayed unmatched. CDR3 amino acids: CASSQRETNEQFF. CDR3 nucleotides: TGTGCCAGCAGCCAGCGGGAGACCAATGAGCAGTTCTTC.

This clonotype has a handful of counts. The V gene is TRBV19, the J gene TRBJ2-2, with 7 nucleotides matching TRBD1. Germline assignment: CDR1 LNHDA and CDR2 SQIVND (reference sequence). CDR3 length: 15 residues. The V segment lost 6 bases and the J segment 4 bases; nucleotides outside the gene matches: 8. CDR3 sequence: CASREPGQLTGELFF. CDR3 coding DNA: TGTGCCAGTAGAGAGCCGGGACAGCTCACCGGGGAGCTGTTTTTT.

Ten or more counts support this clonotype. The chain has TRBV9 and TRBJ1-1, with a possible D match to TRBD1 (6 bases). This CDR3 region has 16 residues. Deletions cut 3 bases from V and 3 bases from J, with 18 bases between. Germline V lookup: CDR1 SGDLS, CDR2 YYNGEE. The CDR3 region is CASSAQGPGLDTEAFF. CDR3 bases: TGTGCCAGCAGCGCGCAGGGGCCCGGTTTGGACACTGAAGCTTTCTTT.

This clonotype was observed a handful of times. This rearrangement joins TRBV6-1 to TRBJ1-2, with D possibly TRBD1 on 5 matching bases. Trimming removed 5 bases at V and 8 bases at J, with 18 bases between. The CDR3 sequence is 14 residues long. Per the germline V gene, CDR1 is MNHNS and CDR2 is SASEGT. The CDR3 DNA sequence: TGTGCCAGCAGTTTCAAGGGACGGAGGGACGGCTACACCTTC. Translated, it gives CASSFKGRRDGYTF.

This clonotype showed up many times. The chain links TRBV20-1 to TRBJ2-3, with TRBD2 identical over 10 bases. J lost 2 bases, V lost 6 bases, and 11 bases had no gene match. CDR3 length: 16 residues. Germline lookup yields CDR1 DFQATT and CDR2 SNEGSKA (reference sequence). CDR3 in amino acids: CSAQPLAGAFTDTQYF. The CDR3 coding sequence is TGCAGTGCCCAGCCCCTAGCGGGGGCCTTCACAGATACGCAGTATTTT.

The chain uses TRBV28 and TRBJ2-3; 12 nucleotides align to TRBD2. With V trimmed by 4 bases and J by 0 bases, 5 bases remained unmatched. The CDR3 length is 17 residues. Germline CDR1 reads MDHEN; CDR2 reads SYDVKM. The CDR3 is CASSSLGLAGSTDTQYF. In DNA, the CDR3 is TGTGCCAGCAGTTCCCTCGGACTAGCGGGGAGCACAGATACGCAGTATTTT.

The rearrangement links TRBV12-3 or TRBV12-4 to TRBJ2-1; 7 bases are shared with TRBD2. Trimming took 7 bases from V and 7 from J; bases not matched to a gene: 13. The CDR3 totals 15 residues. CDR3 bases: TGTGCCAGCACCCCTCGGCGGGAGACTGAAAATGAGCAGTTCTTC. Encoded protein: CASTPRRETENEQFF.